Shown below are 17 T cell receptor beta chains from a single sample sequenced in a study of metastatic and nonmetastatic thyroid tumors. TCRdb re-called clones via MiXCR from the PCR reads. The table shows 8,000 to 10,000 clones, with 20% to 25% occurring only once. Thyroid surgery was performed in patients who had received no treatment beforehand. The sample comprised adjacent normal tissue. These receptors came from a female donor with papillary thyroid cancer or a benign thyroid nodule (not recorded which). Some clones in this sample may be carry-over from other donors' samples.

The chain carries TRBV20-1 and TRBJ2-7; D is tentatively TRBD1 or TRBD2 (5 bases each). This CDR3 has 14 amino acids. Trimming cost V 0 bases and J 3 bases, with 12 bases left between them. The germline V gene encodes CDR1 DFQATT and CDR2 SNEGSKA (reference sequence). For the CDR3, the DNA is TGCAGTGCTAGAGATGGGGGACGCCGCTACGAGCAGTACTTC. Translated: CSARDGGRRYEQYF.

The gene calls are TRBV7-8 and TRBJ2-7, with D possibly TRBD2 on 6 matching bases. The CDR3 sequence is 13 residues long. V shed 3 bases and J shed 2 bases, with 8 bases lying between them. Per the germline V gene, CDR1 is SGHVS and CDR2 is FQNEAQ. In DNA, the CDR3 is TGTGCCAGCAGCTTCGGGAGAGCCTACGAGCAGTACTTC. The encoded protein is CASSFGRAYEQYF.

This chain joins TRBV9 and TRBJ1-1, with 8 bases fitting TRBD1. Germline loops: CDR1 SGDLS, CDR2 YYNGEE. The J segment lost 8 bases and the V segment lost 6 bases, leaving 12 bases of the junction unmatched. The CDR3 length is 14 residues. The CDR3 DNA reads TGTGCCAGCATCGCTCTCGGACAGGGTGCGGAAGCTTTCTTT. It translates to CASIALGQGAEAFF. Looking up the rest from reference TRBV9 and TRBJ1-1 gives the full variable domain: DSGVTQTPKHLITATGQRVTLRCSPRSGDLSVYWYQQSLDQGLQFLIQYYNGEERAKGNILERFSAQQFPDLHSELNLSSLELGDSALYFCASIALGQGAEAFFGQGTRLTVV.

By sample share, this clone is medium-sized (0.01 to 0.1%). The chain recombines TRBV6-1 with TRBJ2-7; 9 bases align to TRBD2. The V and J ends lost 6 bases and 2 bases, in that order; junction bases with no gene match: 11. The germline gives CDR1 MNHNS, CDR2 SASEGT. The CDR3 runs 16 residues. The CDR3 DNA follows: TGTGCCAGCAGGCGACTGAGTAGCGGGAGTCCCTACGAGCAGTACTTC. This codes for CASRRLSSGSPYEQYF.

In this sample, this clone is medium-sized. CDR3 in DNA: TGTGCCAGCAGTACTTACAATGAGCAGTTCTTC. This codes for CASSTYNEQFF. V gene TRBV27 combines with J gene TRBJ2-1; D unclear. Germline assignment: CDR1 MNHEY and CDR2 SMNVEV (reference sequence). V shed 5 bases and J shed 4 bases, with 3 bases lying between them. The CDR3 runs to 11 residues.

By share of the sample, this clone is medium-sized. The rearrangement links TRBV5-1 to TRBJ1-1; the D gene is possibly TRBD1 (6 bases). The CDR3 extends over 12 amino acids. The V end lost 4 bases, the J end lost 7 bases, and 11 bases lay between the germline ends. The germline V gene has CDR1 SGHRS and CDR2 YFSETQ. CDR3 in amino acids: CASSPETGEAFF. The CDR3 DNA reads as TGCGCCAGCAGCCCCGAGACAGGTGAAGCTTTCTTT.

This clone was seen ten or more times. This chain joins TRBV5-5 and TRBJ1-1; the D is unclear. V lost 6 bases to trimming and J lost 6 bases, with 15 bases between them. Germline V gene lookup returns CDR1 SGHKS and CDR2 YYEKEE (reference sequence). The length of the CDR3 is 13 residues. CDR3 region: CASNTRTPPEAFF. CDR3 in DNA: TGTGCCAGCAACACGAGAACTCCCCCTGAAGCTTTCTTT.

This clone was seen ten or more times. CDR3 in amino acids: CASSPLGPQSPTYEQYF. CDR3 DNA: TGTGCCAGCTCACCACTAGGTCCTCAAAGTCCAACCTACGAGCAGTACTTC. The rearrangement joins TRBV18 to TRBJ2-7; D unresolved. The V gene's germline CDR1 is KGHSH and CDR2 LQKENI. The CDR3 is made up of 17 amino acids. V gave up 1 base and J gave up 2 bases, with 18 bases separating them.

The chain has TRBV18 and TRBJ2-7; the match to TRBD2 covers 13 bases. The junction had 17 bases not matched to a gene; V was cut back by 4 bases and J by 2 bases. Germline CDR1 and CDR2: KGHSH and LQKENI. CDR3 length: 20 amino acids. The chain's CDR3 is CASSLKGGSGLAGPTYEQYF. In DNA form, the CDR3 reads TGTGCCAGCTCACTCAAAGGGGGGTCGGGACTAGCGGGACCTACCTACGAGCAGTACTTC.

This clone was seen just once. The V gene is TRBV11-2, the J gene TRBJ2-2, with 11 bases identical to TRBD2. Germline V gives CDR1 SGHAT, CDR2 FQNNGV. The CDR3 is 15 amino acids. V trimming: 6 bases; J trimming: 7 bases; junction bases outside the gene matches: 7. For the CDR3, the DNA is TGTGCCAGCAGAGCGACTAGCGGGATGGGCGGGGAGCTGTTTTTT. This translates into CASRATSGMGGELFF. Full variable domain (rest looked up from reference TRBV11-2 and TRBJ2-2): EAGVAQSPRYKIIEKRQSVAFWCNPISGHATLYWYQQILGQGPKLLIQFQNNGVVDDSQLPKDRFSAERLKGVDSTLKIQPAKLEDSAVYLCASRATSGMGGELFFGEGSRLTVL.

This clone was recorded at least ten times. A much larger clonotype is one base distant, so this may be a read error. The gene calls are TRBV4-1 and TRBJ1-3; 7 bases are shared with TRBD1. The CDR3 runs to 15 residues. CDR1 MGHRA and CDR2 YSYEKL come from the germline V gene. The CDR3 spells CASSQEDRAGNTTYF. CDR3 nucleotide sequence: TGCGCCAGCAGCCAAGAAGACAGGGCCGGAAACACCACATATTTT.

This clone was seen ten or more times. J is TRBJ2-2 and V is TRBV7-2; 9 nucleotides align to TRBD2. The germline CDR1 and CDR2 sequences are SGHTA and FQGNSA. V dropped 4 bases and J dropped 5; count of bases not matched to a gene: 11. This CDR3 region has 17 residues. Here the CDR3 DNA reads TGTGCCAGCAGCTCATATAGCGGGAGAGCGGGGACCGGGGAGCTGTTTTTT. This codes for CASSSYSGRAGTGELFF.

The V and J genes are TRBV6-1 and TRBJ2-7; D gene unclear. From germline, CDR1 is MNHNS and CDR2 SASEGT. The CDR3 runs to 13 residues. Trimming cost V 3 bases and J 1 base, with 7 bases left between them. The CDR3 reads CASSELLSYEQYF. CDR3 nucleotides: TGTGCCAGCAGTGAGCTACTTTCCTACGAGCAGTACTTC.

This clone appeared many times. Other nucleotide sequences in the sample specify the same CDR3. The chain combines TRBV20-1 with TRBJ2-7; D perhaps matches TRBD2 (7 bases). V was pared by 1 base and J by 10 bases, with 20 bases between. Looked up from germline, CDR1 is DFQATT and CDR2 is SNEGSKA (reference sequence). This CDR3 has 14 amino acids. The CDR3 reads CSARVSKGGEGQYF. DNA for the CDR3: TGCAGTGCTAGAGTTAGCAAGGGGGGGGAAGGACAGTACTTC.

The rearrangement uses TRBV10-1 and TRBJ1-4; D remains unclear. The V and J ends lost 5 bases and 3 bases respectively, with 7 bases between them. The CDR3 spans 13 residues. Germline CDR1 WNHNN, CDR2 SYGVQD (reference sequence). As DNA, the CDR3 is TGCGCCAGCAGTTATCGCCCTAATGAAAAACTGTTTTTT. This gives the protein CASSYRPNEKLFF.

The V and J genes are TRBV3-1 and TRBJ2-1; D is perhaps TRBD1 (6 bases). In germline, CDR1 is LGHDT, CDR2 YNNKEL (reference sequence). The CDR3 consists of 15 residues. Trimming stripped 4 bases from V and 2 bases from J, with 12 bases between. The CDR3 DNA follows: TGTGCCAGCAGCCCCTCCAGGGGAGCCTACAATGAGCAGTTCTTC. Translation gives CASSPSRGAYNEQFF.

The sample holds many counts of this clone. The chain employs TRBV7-6 and TRBJ2-3; 7 nucleotides line up with TRBD2. The CDR3 runs to 14 residues. V shed 2 bases and J 3 bases; nucleotides not matched to a gene: 2. Per the germline V gene, CDR1 is SGHVS and CDR2 is FNYEAQ. The CDR3 DNA reads as TGTGCCAGCAGCTTACGGGGGGTAACAGATACGCAGTATTTT. It is translated as CASSLRGVTDTQYF.